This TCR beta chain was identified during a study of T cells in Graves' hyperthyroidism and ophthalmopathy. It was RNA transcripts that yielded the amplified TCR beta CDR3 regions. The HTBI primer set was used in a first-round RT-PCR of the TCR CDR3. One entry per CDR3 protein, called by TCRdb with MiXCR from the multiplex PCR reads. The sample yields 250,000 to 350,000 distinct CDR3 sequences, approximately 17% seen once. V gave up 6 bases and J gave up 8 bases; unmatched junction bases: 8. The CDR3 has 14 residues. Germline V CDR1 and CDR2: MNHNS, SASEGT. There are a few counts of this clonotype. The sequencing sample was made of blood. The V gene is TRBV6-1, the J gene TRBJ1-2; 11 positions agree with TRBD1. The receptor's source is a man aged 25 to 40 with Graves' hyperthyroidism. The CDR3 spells CASSIAGTGGGYTF. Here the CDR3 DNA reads TGTGCCAGCAGCATCGCCGGGACAGGGGGAGGCTACACCTTC.